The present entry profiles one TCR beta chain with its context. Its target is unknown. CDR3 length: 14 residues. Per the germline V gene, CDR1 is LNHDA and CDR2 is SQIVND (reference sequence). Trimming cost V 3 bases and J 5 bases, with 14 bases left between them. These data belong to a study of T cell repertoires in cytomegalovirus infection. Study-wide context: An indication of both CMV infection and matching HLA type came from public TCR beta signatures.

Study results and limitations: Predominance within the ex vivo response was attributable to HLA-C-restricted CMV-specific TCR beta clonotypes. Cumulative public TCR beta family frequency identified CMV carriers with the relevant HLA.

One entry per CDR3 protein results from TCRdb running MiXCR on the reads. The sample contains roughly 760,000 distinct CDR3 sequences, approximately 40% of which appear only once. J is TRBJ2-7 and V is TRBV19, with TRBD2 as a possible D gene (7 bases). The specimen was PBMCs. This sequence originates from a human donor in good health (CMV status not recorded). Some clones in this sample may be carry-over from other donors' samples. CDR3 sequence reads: CASSIRGAWHEQYF. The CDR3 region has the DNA TGTGCCAGTAGTATTCGGGGGGCTTGGCACGAGCAGTACTTC.